This T cell receptor beta chain came from a study of vaccination effects on CD4 cells after COVID-19. Worth noting for this clone: The antigen is unknown.

The repertoire was sequenced with immunoSEQ multiplex PCR; TCRdb's copy has only in-frame clones and lacks some. The sample has 40,000 to 45,000 clones, more than 60% seen once. Using viral peptide pools, the ViraFEST assay grew out antigen-specific CD4+ T cells prior to sequencing. After less than twelve days in culture, the CD4+ T cells were isolated. Each vaccine recipient was nucleocapsid antibody negative and had no prior SARS-CoV-2 infection. Supplemented with about 10 IU/ml IL-2 and 9.5 to 10 ug/ml peptides, about 2 million PBMC per well were kept in culture. The germline CDR1 and CDR2 sequences are GTSNPN and SVGIG (reference sequence). V was clipped by 2 bases and J by 2 bases, with 6 bases between them. This CDR3 is 12 amino acids long.

This chain links TRBV30 with TRBJ1-1; no clear D. The TCR sequence derives from a human donor who received a COVID-19 vaccine. The material was CD4+ T cells from PBMCs cultured with HCoV-OC43 spike peptides, obtained before COVID-19 vaccination. Subset specified: HCoV-OC43 spike overlapping peptide pool stimulation. This CDR3 reads CAWSHPNTEAFF. The CDR3 DNA sequence: TGTGCCTGGAGTCACCCAAACACTGAAGCTTTCTTT.